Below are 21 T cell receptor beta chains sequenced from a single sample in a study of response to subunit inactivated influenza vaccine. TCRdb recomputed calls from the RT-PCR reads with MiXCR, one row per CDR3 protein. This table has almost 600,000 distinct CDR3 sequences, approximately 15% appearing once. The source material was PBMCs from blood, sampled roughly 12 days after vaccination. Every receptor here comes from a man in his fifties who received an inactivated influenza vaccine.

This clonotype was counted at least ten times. CDR3 sequence (DNA): TGCAGTGTGGCTAGCGGGGGGGCGGAGACCCAGTACTTC. Amino acids: CSVASGGAETQYF. V and J are TRBV20-1 and TRBJ2-5, with 12 nucleotides matching TRBD2. Germline CDR1 DFQATT, CDR2 SNEGSKA (reference sequence). V lost 7 bases to trimming and J lost 5 bases; unmatched junction nucleotides: 5. CDR3 length: 13 amino acids.

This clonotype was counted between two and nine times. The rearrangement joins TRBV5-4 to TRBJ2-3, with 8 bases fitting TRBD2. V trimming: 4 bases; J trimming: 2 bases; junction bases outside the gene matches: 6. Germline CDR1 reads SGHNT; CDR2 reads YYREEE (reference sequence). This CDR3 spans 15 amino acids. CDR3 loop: CASSGAGALTDTQYF. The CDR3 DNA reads TGTGCCAGCAGCGGAGCGGGAGCCCTCACAGATACGCAGTATTTT.

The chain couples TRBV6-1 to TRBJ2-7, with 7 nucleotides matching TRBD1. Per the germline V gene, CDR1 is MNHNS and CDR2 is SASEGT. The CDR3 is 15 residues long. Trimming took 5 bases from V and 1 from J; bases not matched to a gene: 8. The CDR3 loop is CASSRYETGSYEQYF. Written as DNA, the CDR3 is TGTGCCAGCAGTCGATATGAGACAGGGTCCTACGAGCAGTACTTC.

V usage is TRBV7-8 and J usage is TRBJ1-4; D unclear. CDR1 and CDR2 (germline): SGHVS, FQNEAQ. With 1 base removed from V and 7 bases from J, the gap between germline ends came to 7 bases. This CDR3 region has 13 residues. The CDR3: CASSLGESEKLFF. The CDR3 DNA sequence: TGTGCCAGCAGCTTAGGGGAGAGTGAAAAACTGTTTTTT.

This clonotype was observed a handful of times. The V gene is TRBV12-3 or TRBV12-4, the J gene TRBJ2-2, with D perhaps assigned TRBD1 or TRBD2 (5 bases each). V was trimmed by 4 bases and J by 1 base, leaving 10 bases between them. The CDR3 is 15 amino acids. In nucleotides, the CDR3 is TGTGCCAGCAGTTCGGGGACCATGAACACCGGGGAGCTGTTTTTT. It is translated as CASSSGTMNTGELFF.

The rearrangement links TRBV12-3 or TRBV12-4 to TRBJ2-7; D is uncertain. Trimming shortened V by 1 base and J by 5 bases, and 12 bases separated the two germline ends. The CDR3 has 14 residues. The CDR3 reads CASSLDSSRNEQYF. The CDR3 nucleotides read TGTGCCAGCAGTTTAGATTCCTCTAGGAACGAGCAGTACTTC.

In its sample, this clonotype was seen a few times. The CDR3 reads CASSTENTEAFF. In DNA, the CDR3 is TGTGCCAGCAGTACGGAGAACACTGAAGCTTTCTTT. The chain carries TRBV2 and TRBJ1-1; D gene unclear. V was clipped by 5 bases and J by 1 base, with 5 bases between them. CDR1 is SNHLY, CDR2 FYNNEI, per germline. This CDR3 contains 12 residues.

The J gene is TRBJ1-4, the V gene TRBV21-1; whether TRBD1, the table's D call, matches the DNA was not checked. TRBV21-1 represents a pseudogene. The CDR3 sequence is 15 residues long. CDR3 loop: CARSSSGQVVEKLFF. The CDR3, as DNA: TGTGCCAGAAGCAGTAGCGGACAGGTGGTTGAAAAACTGTTTTTT.

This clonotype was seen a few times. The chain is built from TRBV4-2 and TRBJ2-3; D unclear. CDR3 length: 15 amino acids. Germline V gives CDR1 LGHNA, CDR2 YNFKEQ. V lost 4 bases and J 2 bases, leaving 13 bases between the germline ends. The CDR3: CASSPELGNTDTQYF. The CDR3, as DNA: TGTGCCAGCAGCCCCGAACTGGGGAACACAGATACGCAGTATTTT.

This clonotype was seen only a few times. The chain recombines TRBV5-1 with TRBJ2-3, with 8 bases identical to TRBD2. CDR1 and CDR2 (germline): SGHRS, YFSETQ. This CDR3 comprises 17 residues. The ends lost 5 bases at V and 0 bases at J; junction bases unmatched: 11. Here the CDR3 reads CASSLNAGGTSTDTQYF. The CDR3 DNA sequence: TGCGCCAGCAGTCTAAATGCGGGGGGAACTAGCACAGATACGCAGTATTTT.

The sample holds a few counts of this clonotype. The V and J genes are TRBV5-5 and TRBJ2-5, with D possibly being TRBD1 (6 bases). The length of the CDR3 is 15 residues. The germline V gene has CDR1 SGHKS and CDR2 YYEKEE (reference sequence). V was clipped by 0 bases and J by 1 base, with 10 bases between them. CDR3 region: CASSLAGHSQETQYF. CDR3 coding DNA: TGTGCCAGCAGCTTGGCGGGACACTCCCAAGAGACCCAGTACTTC.

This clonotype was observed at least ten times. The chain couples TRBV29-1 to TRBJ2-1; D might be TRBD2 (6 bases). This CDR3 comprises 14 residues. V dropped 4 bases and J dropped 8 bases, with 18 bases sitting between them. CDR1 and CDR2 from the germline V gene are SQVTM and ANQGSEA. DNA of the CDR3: TGCAGCGTTGGCTTCCGGGGGAGTATCCATGAGCAGTTCTTC. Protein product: CSVGFRGSIHEQFF.

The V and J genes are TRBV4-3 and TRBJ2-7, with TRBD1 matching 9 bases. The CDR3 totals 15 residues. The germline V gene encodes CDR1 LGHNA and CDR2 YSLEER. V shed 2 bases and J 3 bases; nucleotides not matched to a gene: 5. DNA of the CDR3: TGCGCCAGCAGCCAAAGACCGGGACAGGGCTACGAGCAGTACTTC. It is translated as CASSQRPGQGYEQYF.

CDR3 DNA: TGTGCCAGCAGCTTAGGCTGGGGACCGGCTAATGAAGCTTTCTTT. This codes for CASSLGWGPANEAFF. The chain has TRBV7-2 and TRBJ1-1; a weak D match, TRBD1 (5 bases). The CDR3 spans 15 residues. V was pared by 1 base and J by 7 bases, with 16 bases between. The germline gives CDR1 SGHTA, CDR2 FQGNSA.

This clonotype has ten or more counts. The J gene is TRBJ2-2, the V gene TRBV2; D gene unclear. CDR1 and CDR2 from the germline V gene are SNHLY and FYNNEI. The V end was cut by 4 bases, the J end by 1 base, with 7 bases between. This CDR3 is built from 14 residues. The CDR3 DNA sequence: TGTGCCAGCAGTGTGCGGCGGAACACCGGGGAGCTGTTTTTT. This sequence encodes CASSVRRNTGELFF.

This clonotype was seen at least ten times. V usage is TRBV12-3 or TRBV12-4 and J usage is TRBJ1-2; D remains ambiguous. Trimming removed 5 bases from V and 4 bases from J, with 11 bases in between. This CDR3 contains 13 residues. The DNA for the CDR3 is TGTGCCAGCAGTCCTTCCGGGAGCTATGGCTACACCTTC. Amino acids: CASSPSGSYGYTF.

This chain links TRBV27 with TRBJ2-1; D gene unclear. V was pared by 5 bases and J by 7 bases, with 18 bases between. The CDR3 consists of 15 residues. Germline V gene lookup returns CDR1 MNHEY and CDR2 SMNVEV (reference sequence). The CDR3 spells CASSTRKSTLNEQFF. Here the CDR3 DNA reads TGTGCCAGCAGTACTCGTAAGAGTACCCTGAATGAGCAGTTCTTC.

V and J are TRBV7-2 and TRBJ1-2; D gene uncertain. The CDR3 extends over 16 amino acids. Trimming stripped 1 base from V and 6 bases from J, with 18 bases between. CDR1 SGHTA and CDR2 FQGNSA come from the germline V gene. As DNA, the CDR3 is TGTGCCAGCAGCTTAGATTTGGCAGCCCCGGGGAATGGCTACACCTTC. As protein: CASSLDLAAPGNGYTF.

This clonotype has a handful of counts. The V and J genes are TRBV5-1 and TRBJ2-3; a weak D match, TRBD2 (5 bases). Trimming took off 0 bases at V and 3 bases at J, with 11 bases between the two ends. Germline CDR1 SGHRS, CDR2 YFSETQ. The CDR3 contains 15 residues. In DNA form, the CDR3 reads TGCGCCAGCAGCTTGGGGCGGGCAGTGACAGATACGCAGTATTTT. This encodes CASSLGRAVTDTQYF.

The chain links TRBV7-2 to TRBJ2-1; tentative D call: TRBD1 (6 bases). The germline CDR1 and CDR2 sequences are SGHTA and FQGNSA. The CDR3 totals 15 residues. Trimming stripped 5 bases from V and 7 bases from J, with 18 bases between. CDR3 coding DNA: TGTGCCAGCAGCGAGTTCCGGACAGTCCGAAATGAGCAGTTCTTC. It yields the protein CASSEFRTVRNEQFF.

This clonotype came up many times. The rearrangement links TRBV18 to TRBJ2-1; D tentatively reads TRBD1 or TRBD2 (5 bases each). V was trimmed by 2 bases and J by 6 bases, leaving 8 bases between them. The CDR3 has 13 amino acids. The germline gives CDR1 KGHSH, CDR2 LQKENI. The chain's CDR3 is CASSPMRGNEQFF. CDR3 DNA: TGTGCCAGCTCACCAATGAGGGGCAATGAGCAGTTCTTC.